This T cell receptor beta chain comes out of a study of tumor and adjacent non-tumor tissue in lung cancer (dated by TCRdb to the late 2010s). About the investigation overall: Patients with adenocarcinoma (around 13), squamous cell carcinoma (2) and small cell lung cancer (1) were included in the cohort. TCRbeta CDR3 sequencing was performed on roughly 27 paired specimens, with one tumor sample and one normal lung sample collected per patient. Sequencing produced fewer than 150,000,000 productive TCRbeta reads in total, an average of about 4.17 million reads per sample. The study compared bulk TCRbeta repertoires between lung tumor tissue and matched distant non-tumor lung tissue from fewer than 19 lung cancer patients. Ages among the roughly 15 patients ranged from roughly 30 to 85 years, there were roughly 10 men and 5 women, and disease was at TNM stage I to III. Overall study results and their limits: TCR diversity was significantly higher in younger patients, and greater tumor TCR diversity was associated with shorter overall survival and shorter disease-free survival. The top 100 clones accounted for a significantly larger cumulative portion of the repertoire in normal lung than in tumor tissue. With only about 16 patients in the cohort, the authors noted that larger samples and more detailed clinical data are needed. Peripheral blood was not sequenced, so blood TCRbeta repertoires were not examined in the lung cancer patients of the study. The sequencing platform is not named in the methods, and unique molecular identifiers are not mentioned. Significantly higher TCR diversity (inverse Simpson) was observed in tumor tissue than in normal lung tissue (roughly 390 vs 170, P = 0.0075, Mann-Whitney U test).

Concerning this clonotype itself: Its antigen target is currently unknown. Given a much more abundant clone one base away, this may be a read error.

RNA was isolated from bulk, unsorted tissue, and RNA quality was assessed with a NanoDrop ND-1000 and an Agilent 2100. For the normal lung samples, distant non-tumor tissue was collected more than 3 cm away from the tumor edge. Donors were newly diagnosed lung cancer patients admitted for thoracic surgery in China between August and November 2014, without prior chemotherapy. Patients who had received previous radiotherapy or chemotherapy, or who had another concurrent cancer, were excluded from the study. Surgical tissue pieces of 1-2 cm3 were preserved in RNAlater solution and were kept at -80 degrees C until use. The germline V gene (reference sequence) sets CDR1 to DFQATT and CDR2 to SNEGSKA. Spanning cysteine to phenylalanine, the CDR3 consists of 16 amino acids. CDR3 DNA only is kept here, 48 bases in frame from base 1. The junction shows trimming of 7 bases on V and 2 bases on J, and the gene matches do not reach 15 bases of it.

Libraries were built with multiplex PCR. The data were produced on an Illumina HiSeq 2500. TCRbeta libraries were constructed through three rounds of nested PCR with primers (Table S4) according to protocols modified from ARM-PCR. Before sequencing, PCR products of 200-500 bp were cut from the gel and purified using the QIAquick gel extraction kit. In the paper's pipeline: Trimmomatic was used to clean the reads, FLASH merged the cleaned reads into complete CDR3 sequences, and MiTCR assigned the sequences to V(D)J germline segments. VDJtools was used to compute clonal diversity as the inverse Simpson's index. Productive reads were defined as in-frame sequences without a premature stop codon. The public reads were quality trimmed at Q25 with fastp and then assembled into clones with MiXCR by TCRdb, keeping productive beta chains. Rows with a matching CDR3 protein are joined into one entry that keeps the most common DNA and genes. The V and J calls come from TCRdb's annotation, not from the publication. This sample lists 60,000 to 80,000 distinct CDR3 sequences; around two thirds were detected once. The ten largest account for around a quarter of the sample.

This clonotype originated in a woman in her fifties or sixties with non-small cell lung cancer. Specimen: distant non-tumor lung tissue. The chain couples TRBV20-1 to TRBJ2-5, with TRBD1 matching 8 junction bases. The nucleotide sequence is TGCAGTGGGAATGGCAGGGGGCGTCGAGGGCAAGAGACCCAGTACTTC. Its protein reads: CSGNGRGRRGQETQYF.